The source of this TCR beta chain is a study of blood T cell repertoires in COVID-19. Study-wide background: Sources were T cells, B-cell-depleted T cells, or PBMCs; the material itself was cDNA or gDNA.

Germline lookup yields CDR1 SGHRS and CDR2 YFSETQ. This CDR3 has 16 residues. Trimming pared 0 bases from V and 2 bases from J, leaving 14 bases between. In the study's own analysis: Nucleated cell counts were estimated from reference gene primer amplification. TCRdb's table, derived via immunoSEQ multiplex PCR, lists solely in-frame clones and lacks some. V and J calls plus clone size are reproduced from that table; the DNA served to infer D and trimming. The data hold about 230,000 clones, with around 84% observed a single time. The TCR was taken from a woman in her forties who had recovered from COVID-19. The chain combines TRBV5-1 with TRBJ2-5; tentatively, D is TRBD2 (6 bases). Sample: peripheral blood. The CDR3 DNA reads TGCGCCAGCAGCTTGGCTGTCGGGGGTCGTCAAGAGACCCAGTACTTC. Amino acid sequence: CASSLAVGGRQETQYF. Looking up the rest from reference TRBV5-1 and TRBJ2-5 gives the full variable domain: KAGVTQTPRYLIKTRGQQVTLSCSPISGHRSVSWYQQTPGQGLQFLFEYFSETQRNKGNFPGRFSGRQFSNSRSEMNVSTLELGDSALYLCASSLAVGGRQETQYFGPGTRLLVL.